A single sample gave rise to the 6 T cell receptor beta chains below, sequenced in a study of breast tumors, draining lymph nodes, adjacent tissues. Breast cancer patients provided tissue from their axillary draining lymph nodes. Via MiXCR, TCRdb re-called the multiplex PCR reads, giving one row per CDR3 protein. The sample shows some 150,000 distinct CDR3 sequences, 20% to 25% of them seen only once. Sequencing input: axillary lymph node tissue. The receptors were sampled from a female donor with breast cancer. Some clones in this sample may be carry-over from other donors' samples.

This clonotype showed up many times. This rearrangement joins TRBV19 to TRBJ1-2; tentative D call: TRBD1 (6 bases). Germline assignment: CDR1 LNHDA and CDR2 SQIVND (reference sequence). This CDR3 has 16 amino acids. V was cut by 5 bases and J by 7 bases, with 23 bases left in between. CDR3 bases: TGTGCCAGTAGTTTGGGATCCAGACAGGCTCGTCGTGGCTACACCTTC. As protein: CASSLGSRQARRGYTF.

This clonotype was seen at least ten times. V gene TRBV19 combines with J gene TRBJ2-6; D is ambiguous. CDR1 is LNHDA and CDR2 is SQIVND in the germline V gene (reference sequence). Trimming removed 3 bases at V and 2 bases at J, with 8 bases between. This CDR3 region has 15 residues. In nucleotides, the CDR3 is TGTGCCAGTAGTATTTTGGGGACTGGGGCCAACGTCCTGACTTTC. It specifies CASSILGTGANVLTF.

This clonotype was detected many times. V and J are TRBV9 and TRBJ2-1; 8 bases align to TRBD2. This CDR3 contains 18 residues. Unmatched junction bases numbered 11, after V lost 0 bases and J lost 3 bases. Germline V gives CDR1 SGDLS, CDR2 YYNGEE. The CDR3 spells CASSVGARASGLYNEQFF. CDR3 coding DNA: TGTGCCAGCAGCGTAGGAGCAAGGGCTAGCGGGCTCTACAATGAGCAGTTCTTC.

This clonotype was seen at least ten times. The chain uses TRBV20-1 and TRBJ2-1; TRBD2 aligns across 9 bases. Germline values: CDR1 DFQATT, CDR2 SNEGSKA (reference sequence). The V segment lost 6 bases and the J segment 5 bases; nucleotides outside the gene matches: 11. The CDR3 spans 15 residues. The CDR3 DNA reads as TGCAGTGCCCCCACCCAGACTAGCGGTAACAATGAGCAGTTCTTC. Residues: CSAPTQTSGNNEQFF.

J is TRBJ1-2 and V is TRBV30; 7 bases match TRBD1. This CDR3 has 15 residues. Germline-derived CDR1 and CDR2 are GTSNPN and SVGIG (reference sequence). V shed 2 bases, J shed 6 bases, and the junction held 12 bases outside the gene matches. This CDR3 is CAWSWSPTGVDGYTF. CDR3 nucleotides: TGTGCCTGGAGTTGGTCCCCTACAGGGGTCGATGGCTACACCTTC.

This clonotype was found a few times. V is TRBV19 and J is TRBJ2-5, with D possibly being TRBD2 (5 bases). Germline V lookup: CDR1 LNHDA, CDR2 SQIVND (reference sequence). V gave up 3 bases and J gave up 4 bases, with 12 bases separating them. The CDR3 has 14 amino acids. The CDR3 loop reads CASSIPPLVETQYF. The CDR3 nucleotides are TGTGCCAGTAGTATCCCCCCACTAGTAGAGACCCAGTACTTC.